The sequence of this TCR beta chain was determined in a study of T cell changes during pregnancy in multiple sclerosis. The assay was immunoSEQ multiplex PCR, and TCRdb's table has in-frame clones only and misses some. The profile shows 30,000 to 45,000 clones, about 91% of them singletons. Notes on this clone: This same CDR3 is encoded by further DNA sequences in the sample.

CDR1 is SGHRS, CDR2 YFSETQ, per germline. The CDR3 runs to 14 residues. The ends were cut back, 0 bases at V and 4 bases at J, with 10 bases in the middle. The receptor was derived from a female donor with multiple sclerosis, enrolled in a pregnancy study. V gene TRBV5-1 combines with J gene TRBJ2-5, with D perhaps TRBD2 (5 bases). This material consisted of CD4+ T cells from peripheral blood mononuclear cells, taken after pregnancy. CDR3 amino acids: CASSLEGVRETQYF. The CDR3 DNA is TGCGCCAGCAGCTTGGAGGGAGTAAGAGAGACCCAGTACTTC.